The clone carrying this T cell receptor beta chain was recorded a few times. The data were produced by immunoSEQ multiplex PCR, yet TCRdb's version contains in-frame clones alone and is incomplete. The sample holds tens of thousands of clones, roughly 89% seen once. These data originate in a study of blood T cell repertoires in COVID-19. Study at large: Italy, Spain and the United States were the sources of the convalescent and acute COVID-19 samples.

From germline, CDR1 is SEHNR and CDR2 FQNEAQ (reference sequence). There are 14 residues in the CDR3. Trimming cost V 3 bases and J 4 bases; bases outside gene matches: 5. The specimen sequenced was peripheral blood. The V call is TRBV7-9, the J call TRBJ2-7; 8 bases are shared with TRBD1. The sequence was collected from a man in his fifties or sixties with active COVID-19. CDR3 in DNA: TGTGCCAGCAGCTTGGACAGGGAAGGATACGAGCAGTACTTC. Translated: CASSLDREGYEQYF.